This T cell receptor (beta chain) was obtained from a study of blood T cell repertoires in COVID-19. Study in general: T cells, B-cell-depleted T cells, or PBMCs supplied cDNA or gDNA.

The CDR3 has 15 residues. V gave up 4 bases and J gave up 2 bases, with 15 bases separating them. Germline values: CDR1 SGHRS, CDR2 YFSETQ. Sequencing was performed with immunoSEQ multiplex PCR; in TCRdb, only in-frame clones are kept and a portion is missing. The table shows about 83,000 clones, with around 84% occurring only once. The origin of this receptor is a woman aged 80 or older in a cohort sampled during active or convalescent COVID-19. The rearrangement links TRBV5-1 to TRBJ1-1, with D possibly TRBD1 on 5 matching bases. The sequenced sample was peripheral blood. The CDR3 protein is CASSTAPTANTEAFF. DNA for the CDR3: TGCGCCAGCAGCACCGCTCCGACAGCTAACACTGAAGCTTTCTTT.